This entry is about one T cell receptor (beta chain). What it binds is unknown. The data were obtained in a study of shared clonotypes between healthy human individuals. Overall study findings and caveats: The authors expected sequencing depth to affect clonotype sharing among donors.

The input for sorted-subset replicate PCRs was approximately 190 ng DNA, 25,000 to 30,000 T cell genomes. The assay was immunoSEQ multiplex PCR, and TCRdb's table has in-frame clones only and misses some. The repertoire holds approximately 940,000 clones, with about three quarters as singletons. Both subsets, CD45RA+ naive and CD45RA-negative memory, were split from the CD4+ cells. This clonotype was sampled from a man between 18 and 29 years old in good health. Source material: memory CD4+ T cells sorted from blood. Subset here: CD45RA-negative fraction.

As DNA, the CDR3 is TGTGCCAGCAGCAACCAAGAGACGGAGCTTCATCGTTACTATGGCTACACCTTC. Its translation is CASSNQETELHRYYGYTF. J is TRBJ1-2 and V is TRBV7-9; no firm D call. The CDR3 is made up of 18 amino acids. V shed 5 bases and J shed 3 bases, with 25 bases lying between them. Germline V gene lookup returns CDR1 SEHNR and CDR2 FQNEAQ (reference sequence).